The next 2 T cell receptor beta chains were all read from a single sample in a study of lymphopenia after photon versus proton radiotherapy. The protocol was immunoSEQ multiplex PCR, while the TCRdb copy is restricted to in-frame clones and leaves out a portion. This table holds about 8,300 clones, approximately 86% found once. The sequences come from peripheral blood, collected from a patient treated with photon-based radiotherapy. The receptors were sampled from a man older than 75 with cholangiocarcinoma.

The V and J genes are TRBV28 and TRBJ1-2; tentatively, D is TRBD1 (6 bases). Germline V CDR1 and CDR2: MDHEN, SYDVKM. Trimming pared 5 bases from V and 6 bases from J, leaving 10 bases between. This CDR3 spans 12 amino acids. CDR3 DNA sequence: TGTGCCAGCAGTCTCCGGACAGATGGCTACACCTTC. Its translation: CASSLRTDGYTF.

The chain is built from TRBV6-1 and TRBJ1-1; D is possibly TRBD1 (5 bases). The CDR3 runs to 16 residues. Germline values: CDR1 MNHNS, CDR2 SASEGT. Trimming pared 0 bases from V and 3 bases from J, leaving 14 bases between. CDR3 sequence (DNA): TGTGCCAGCAGTGAAGCGGCAGGGCGGTACGACACTGAAGCTTTCTTT. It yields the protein CASSEAAGRYDTEAFF.